This TCR beta chain emerged from a study of PD-1 blockade in classical Hodgkin lymphoma. Study details: Each patient was given nivolumab 3 mg/kg through a vein every 2 weeks.

Each patient's relapse followed autologous stem cell transplantation, and brentuximab vedotin exposure varied. Best responses fell into complete response, partial response or progressive disease. Findings and limits, study-wide: Some patients started nivolumab under 1 year after ASCT, and they were excluded.

Germline CDR1 is MNHEY and CDR2 is SMNVEV (reference sequence). The CDR3 length is 14 residues. Trimming cost V 5 bases and J 6 bases; bases outside gene matches: 6. Measured with immunoSEQ multiplex PCR; TCRdb has only the in-frame clones, and not every one. The table records about 19,000 clones, approximately 84% of them present only once. To note about this clone: What it binds is unknown.

This clonotype was sampled from a human donor with classical Hodgkin lymphoma. V and J are TRBV27 and TRBJ2-1; 8 bases agree with TRBD1. This material consisted of peripheral blood mononuclear cells (PBMCs), taken at baseline. The CDR3 here is CASSPDRGGNEQFF. The CDR3 DNA reads TGTGCCAGCAGTCCAGACAGGGGTGGCAATGAGCAGTTCTTC.